Included here is one TCR beta chain sequence, with context. The protocol was immunoSEQ multiplex PCR, while the TCRdb copy is restricted to in-frame clones and leaves out a portion. The sample shows 80,000 to 90,000 clones, approximately 86% of them seen only once. The source of the sample is a study of blood T cell repertoires in COVID-19. Study-wide context: Researchers got acute and convalescent COVID-19 samples from the United States, Italy and Spain. PBMCs, B-cell-depleted T cells, or T cells provided the cDNA or gDNA that made up the material.

Trimming at V came to 4 bases and at J to 2 bases, leaving 5 bases not matched to a gene. Germline assignment: CDR1 MNHEY and CDR2 SVGEGT. This CDR3 is 16 amino acids long. This rearrangement joins TRBV6-2 or TRBV6-3 to TRBJ2-7, with 13 bases fitting TRBD2. Material for sequencing was peripheral blood. This sequence was found in a man at least 80 years old with active or convalescent COVID-19. The DNA of the CDR3 is TGTGCCAGCAGTTGGGGGACTAGCGGGGTTACCTACGAGCAGTACTTC. Residues: CASSWGTSGVTYEQYF.